The 11 T cell receptor beta chains presented below share a single source sample, sequenced in a study of control samples from healthy donors and cancer patients. Assay: immunoSEQ multiplex PCR; the TCRdb copy retains only in-frame clones and omits some. The sample yields around 120,000 clones, about nine tenths seen once. The sequencing sample was made of blood. These receptors came from a man between 40 and 49 years old in good health.

This clone came up once. The gene calls are TRBV29-1 and TRBJ1-2; 9 bases are a match to TRBD1. The germline V gene has CDR1 SQVTM and CDR2 ANQGSEA. CDR3 size: 13 residues. Losses at the gene ends were 5 bases for V and 4 bases for J; bases not matched to a gene: 5. CDR3 in amino acids: CSVTTGGGYGYTF. For the CDR3, the DNA is TGCAGCGTTACTACAGGGGGCGGCTATGGCTACACCTTC.

V and J are TRBV4-1 and TRBJ1-2; no clear D. The CDR3 has 13 amino acids. Trimming removed 4 bases at V and 6 bases at J, with 12 bases between. The germline V gene encodes CDR1 MGHRA and CDR2 YSYEKL. The DNA of the CDR3 is TGCGCCAGCAGCCGTCCGGACGGGAATGGCTACACCTTC. It translates to CASSRPDGNGYTF.

The chain uses TRBV4-1 and TRBJ2-5; D call uncertain. Trimming took off 0 bases at V and 6 bases at J, with 14 bases between the two ends. This CDR3 region has 15 residues. Germline CDR1 MGHRA, CDR2 YSYEKL. DNA for the CDR3: TGCGCCAGCAGCCAAGATACCGGGCTAGGCCAGACCCAGTACTTC. Its protein is CASSQDTGLGQTQYF.

This chain links TRBV3-1 (or the pseudogene TRBV3-2) with TRBJ1-3; unclear D gene. Between the trimmed V and J ends, which lost 1 base and 0 bases, there was a span of 10 bases. The germline CDR1 and CDR2 sequences are LGHDT and YNNKEL (reference sequence). The CDR3 contains 16 residues. CDR3 in amino acids: CASSQGYRSSGNTIYF. Written as DNA, the CDR3 is TGTGCCAGCAGCCAAGGTTATAGGAGCTCTGGAAACACCATATATTTT.

V gene TRBV7-3 combines with J gene TRBJ2-2; D call uncertain. CDR3 length: 14 amino acids. CDR1 is SGHTA and CDR2 is FQGTGA in the germline V gene. V lost 5 bases and J 5 bases, leaving 12 bases between the germline ends. The CDR3 DNA reads TGTGCCAGCAGCATGGGCCAAACGACCGGGGAGCTGTTTTTT. Protein: CASSMGQTTGELFF.

This clone was seen once. The V and J genes are TRBV6-1 and TRBJ1-1, with D uncertain. CDR3 length: 14 residues. Germline V lookup: CDR1 MNHNS, CDR2 SASEGT. V lost 2 bases and J lost 1, with 8 bases in between. DNA of the CDR3: TGTGCCAGCAGTGAACAGCGACAGAACACTGAAGCTTTCTTT. As protein: CASSEQRQNTEAFF.

This clone was counted once. The chain employs TRBV10-2 and TRBJ1-2, with 10 bases identical to TRBD1. J lost 8 bases, V lost 4 bases, and 7 bases had no gene match. The CDR3 loop spans 14 amino acids. The germline gives CDR1 WSHSY, CDR2 SAAADI. The CDR3 DNA reads TGCGCCAGCAGTGTTATGACAGGGGGCGGCGGCTACACCTTC. Translated: CASSVMTGGGGYTF.

In DNA, the CDR3 is TGTGCCAGCTCACCAGGGCAGGGAGGAGCCGGGGAGCTGTTTTTT. Its translation: CASSPGQGGAGELFF. The chain is built from TRBV18 and TRBJ2-2, with a possible D match to TRBD2 (6 bases). Deletions cut 2 bases from V and 6 bases from J, with 13 bases between. CDR1 KGHSH and CDR2 LQKENI come from the germline V gene. This CDR3 contains 15 residues.

Points on this clone: Its ends do not fully match the called genes, so a read error is possible. Other DNA sequences from this sample encode an identical CDR3 as well. The chain is built from TRBV11-2 and TRBJ1-5; D not certain. The germline V gene encodes CDR1 SGHAT and CDR2 FQNNGV. The CDR3 has 15 amino acids. The CDR3 spells CASSLGSNSNQPQHF. The DNA for the CDR3 is TGTGCCAGTAGCTTAGGCAGCAATAGCAATCAGCCCCAGCATTTT. Together with reference TRBV11-2 and TRBJ1-5, the CDR3 gives the full variable domain: EAGVAQSPRYKIIEKRQSVAFWCNPISGHATLYWYQQILGQGPKLLIQFQNNGVVDDSQLPKDRFSAERLKGVDSTLKIQPAKLEDSAVYLCASSLGSNSNQPQHFGDGTRLSIL.

The chain couples TRBV24-1 to TRBJ1-5; D is undetermined. V was clipped by 3 bases and J by 3 bases, with 11 bases between them. Per the germline V gene, CDR1 is KGHDR and CDR2 is SFDVKD. The CDR3 is made up of 15 amino acids. The CDR3 sequence: CATSDTRAPNQPQHF. DNA for the CDR3: TGTGCCACCAGTGATACCCGGGCTCCCAATCAGCCCCAGCATTTT.

The V gene is TRBV19, the J gene TRBJ2-2, with 8 bases aligning to TRBD1. J was trimmed by 11 bases and V by 7 bases; bases with no gene match: 9. Germline lookup yields CDR1 LNHDA and CDR2 SQIVND (reference sequence). CDR3 length: 13 residues. As DNA, the CDR3 is TGTGCCAGTATTTCGACAGGGGCGCTTGAGCTGTTTTTT. This codes for CASISTGALELFF.